This T cell receptor (beta chain) was found in a study of blood T cell repertoires in COVID-19. Recovery among Cohort 3 donors was established by two negative PCRs, clearance, or symptom resolution. Germline V CDR1 and CDR2: SGHRS, YFSETQ. This CDR3 spans 19 amino acids. V lost 4 bases to trimming and J lost 3 bases; unmatched junction nucleotides: 19. In the study's own analysis: Amplification from reference gene primers served as the basis for estimated nucleated cell counts. The data were produced by immunoSEQ multiplex PCR, yet TCRdb's version contains in-frame clones alone and is incomplete. D and trimming were read from the DNA, whereas the V and J calls and clone size are those reported in that table. Counted here are 95,000 to 150,000 clones, about 83% occurring once; the ten biggest clones make up nearly 4%.

Input material: PBMCs or T cells enriched from blood (not recorded which). The origin of this receptor is a woman aged 30 to 39 who had recovered from COVID-19. The chain employs TRBV5-1 and TRBJ2-7, with 10 bases matching TRBD2. This chain's CDR3 is CASSRVSIAGGRINYEQYF. The CDR3 DNA reads as TGCGCCAGCAGCCGGGTCAGTATAGCGGGAGGACGGATTAACTACGAGCAGTACTTC.